This entry lists 13 T cell receptor beta chains sequenced from one sample in a study of PD-L1 blockade in urothelial cancer (TCRdb year 2017). The receptor library was made with the immunoSEQ multiplex PCR assay. Sourced from immuneACCESS, this table was stored by TCRdb with only in-frame sequences that have V and J called. A share of the clones is absent; for the studies checked, an unresolved V gene accounts for under half, and the remainder has no known explanation. For this sample the table gives about 79,000 clones, of which around four fifths were detected only once. Approximately 6.7% of the sample belongs to the ten largest clones. Reading the label with the study, this specimen's time point is: pretreatment peripheral blood. The source material was PBMCs, sampled around atezolizumab (anti-PD-L1) treatment. Receptor source: a man aged 40-49 years with urothelial cancer.

This clone was observed a handful of times. The V call is TRBV9, the J call TRBJ2-1, with a possible D match to TRBD1 (6 bases). This CDR3 has 17 residues. Germline V CDR1 and CDR2: SGDLS, YYNGEE. V gave up 0 bases and J gave up 4 bases, with 17 bases separating them. CDR3 region: CASSVAPQGPVYNEQFF. CDR3 nucleotide sequence: TGTGCCAGCAGCGTAGCCCCCCAGGGGCCCGTATACAATGAGCAGTTCTTC.

The V and J genes are TRBV2 and TRBJ2-4, with TRBD1 as a possible D gene (6 bases). Deletions cut 3 bases from V and 0 bases from J, with 12 bases between. Germline lookup yields CDR1 SNHLY and CDR2 FYNNEI. This CDR3 is built from 16 residues. The CDR3 DNA reads as TGTGCCAGCAGTGATTTACAGGGCCTAGCCAAAAACATTCAGTACTTC. Protein sequence: CASSDLQGLAKNIQYF.

The J gene is TRBJ1-3, the V gene TRBV30, with 12 bases fitting TRBD1. The germline CDR1 and CDR2 sequences are GTSNPN and SVGIG (reference sequence). J gave up 0 bases and V 1 base, and 7 bases lay outside the gene matches. The length of the CDR3 is 18 residues. This chain's CDR3 is CAWSGDRGLSSSGNTIYF. The CDR3 region has the DNA TGTGCCTGGAGTGGGGACAGGGGGCTCTCAAGCTCTGGAAACACCATATATTTT.

The V and J genes are TRBV19 and TRBJ2-5; D may be TRBD1 (5 bases). CDR1 and CDR2 from the germline V gene are LNHDA and SQIVND (reference sequence). This CDR3 region has 15 residues. V lost 1 base to trimming and J lost 4 bases, with 13 bases between them. CDR3 bases: TGTGCCAGTAGTATAGGGGCAGGGCGGAGAGAGACCCAGTACTTC. Residues: CASSIGAGRRETQYF.

This rearrangement joins TRBV9 to TRBJ2-3; D is unresolved. The CDR3 runs to 14 residues. Germline loops: CDR1 SGDLS, CDR2 YYNGEE. V was clipped by 4 bases and J by 0 bases, with 9 bases between them. The CDR3 sequence: CASSYSTSTDTQYF. CDR3 nucleotides: TGTGCCAGCAGCTACTCGACAAGCACAGATACGCAGTATTTT. Full variable domain (remainder filled in from reference TRBV9 and TRBJ2-3): DSGVTQTPKHLITATGQRVTLRCSPRSGDLSVYWYQQSLDQGLQFLIQYYNGEERAKGNILERFSAQQFPDLHSELNLSSLELGDSALYFCASSYSTSTDTQYFGPGTRLTVL.

The chain carries TRBV19 and TRBJ1-5; D gene ambiguous. This CDR3 contains 15 residues. Germline CDR1 reads LNHDA; CDR2 reads SQIVND (reference sequence). Trimming cost V 4 bases and J 6 bases, with 16 bases left between them. Here the CDR3 reads CASSSRVLGSQPQHF. CDR3 nucleotides: TGTGCCAGTAGTAGCCGAGTACTGGGGAGTCAGCCCCAGCATTTT.

The chain couples TRBV9 to TRBJ2-2, with 10 bases identical to TRBD1. Looked up from germline, CDR1 is SGDLS and CDR2 is YYNGEE. The ends lost 3 bases at V and 3 bases at J; junction bases unmatched: 5. CDR3 length: 16 amino acids. DNA for the CDR3: TGTGCCAGCAGCGCAACCGGGACAGGGGACACCGGGGAGCTGTTTTTT. It encodes CASSATGTGDTGELFF.

This clone has only one observation. The chain carries TRBV6-5 and TRBJ2-1; D might be TRBD2 (5 bases). The CDR3 runs 15 residues. The germline gives CDR1 MNHEY, CDR2 SVGAGI. The V end lost 6 bases, the J end lost 0 bases, and 12 bases lay between the germline ends. The CDR3, as DNA: TGTGCCAGCAGCAGCCGGAGGAGCTCCTACAATGAGCAGTTCTTC. Translation: CASSSRRSSYNEQFF.

This chain connects TRBV5-6 to TRBJ2-7, with TRBD1 identical over 9 bases. Germline V lookup: CDR1 SGHDT, CDR2 YYEEEE. V lost 3 bases to trimming and J lost 7 bases; unmatched junction nucleotides: 8. This CDR3 comprises 14 residues. CDR3 loop: CASSWGQGLVEQYF. CDR3 bases: TGTGCCAGCAGCTGGGGACAGGGCCTGGTTGAGCAGTACTTC. The full variable domain, completed using reference TRBV5-6 and TRBJ2-7, is DAGVTQSPTHLIKTRGQQVTLRCSPKSGHDTVSWYQQALGQGPQFIFQYYEEEERQRGNFPDRFSGHQFPNYSSELNVNALLLGDSALYLCASSWGQGLVEQYFGPGTRLTVT.

The chain links TRBV27 to TRBJ2-2; TRBD1 aligns across 8 bases. This CDR3 has 17 amino acids. Germline loops: CDR1 MNHEY, CDR2 SMNVEV (reference sequence). After removal of 0 bases from V and 5 bases from J, the junction contained 8 bases not matched to a gene. The CDR3 coding sequence is TGTGCCAGCAGTTTATCGACCAGGGGGCGCGGGACCGGGGAGCTGTTTTTT. Its protein product is CASSLSTRGRGTGELFF.

This clone was seen only a few times. This chain links TRBV30 with TRBJ1-4, with D unclear. This CDR3 has 14 amino acids. Germline-derived CDR1 and CDR2 are GTSNPN and SVGIG (reference sequence). Trimming took off 3 bases at V and 8 bases at J, with 16 bases between the two ends. This chain's CDR3 is CAWSTGRGLEKLFF. The CDR3 region has the DNA TGTGCCTGGAGCACCGGGAGAGGATTAGAAAAACTGTTTTTT.

J is TRBJ2-1 and V is TRBV29-1, with 9 nucleotides matching TRBD2. Looked up from germline, CDR1 is SQVTM and CDR2 is ANQGSEA. The junction had 16 bases not matched to a gene; V was cut back by 3 bases and J by 7 bases. The CDR3 has 17 residues. The CDR3 is CSVDESLAGSQRNEQFF. The CDR3 nucleotides are TGCAGCGTTGATGAGTCGCTAGCGGGATCGCAAAGGAATGAGCAGTTCTTC.

The chain joins TRBV28 to TRBJ1-5; maybe TRBD1 (6 bases). The CDR3 sequence is 18 residues long. The V gene's germline CDR1 is MDHEN and CDR2 SYDVKM. Deletions cut 8 bases from V and 4 bases from J, with 27 bases between. The CDR3 DNA reads TGTGCCAGCCTTCTGGGGGGGCTCTCCCCCGACCTTAATCAGCCCCAGCATTTT. Its translation: CASLLGGLSPDLNQPQHF.